Following are 14 T cell receptor beta chains from one sample sequenced in a study of T cell repertoires in cytomegalovirus infection. In TCRdb, the reads were re-called with MiXCR into one record per CDR3 protein. The table records 400,000 or so distinct CDR3 sequences, 18% of them present only once. Sequencing input: PBMCs. The source is a human donor in good health (CMV status not recorded). Some clones in this sample may be carry-over from other donors' samples.

This clonotype was seen ten or more times. This sequence joins TRBV7-2 and TRBJ1-5; D gene unclear. V lost 5 bases and J lost 2, with 13 bases in between. Germline V lookup: CDR1 SGHTA, CDR2 FQGNSA. This CDR3 is built from 15 residues. CDR3 bases: TGTGCCAGCAGCCCGGGCCCCGCAGGCAATCAGCCCCAGCATTTT. It translates to CASSPGPAGNQPQHF.

This clonotype was detected many times. The chain employs TRBV7-2 and TRBJ1-2, with D possibly matching TRBD1 (6 bases). The CDR3 has 15 amino acids. The V end lost 1 base, the J end lost 4 bases, and 13 bases lay between the germline ends. From germline, CDR1 is SGHTA and CDR2 FQGNSA. The CDR3 spells CASSLDDRSGYGYTF. As DNA, the CDR3 is TGTGCCAGCAGCTTAGACGACAGGTCAGGCTATGGCTACACCTTC.

This clonotype was observed at least ten times. CDR3 in DNA: TGTGCCAGCAGCACAGGGGACAGGGGCCAGAATGAAAAACTGTTTTTT. It translates to CASSTGDRGQNEKLFF. This rearrangement joins TRBV7-9 to TRBJ1-4, with 10 bases aligning to TRBD1. The V segment lost 5 bases and the J segment 5 bases; nucleotides outside the gene matches: 8. Germline V gene lookup returns CDR1 SEHNR and CDR2 FQNEAQ (reference sequence). The CDR3 is made up of 16 amino acids.

This clonotype was picked up a small number of times. V is TRBV6-5 and J is TRBJ2-7; 12 bases align to TRBD2. Trimming took 0 bases from V and 8 from J; bases not matched to a gene: 11. This CDR3 is built from 17 residues. The V gene's germline CDR1 is MNHEY and CDR2 SVGAGI. The CDR3 loop reads CASSYSKTSGRILKQYF. CDR3 DNA sequence: TGTGCCAGCAGTTACTCAAAGACTAGCGGGAGAATCCTTAAGCAGTACTTC.

This clonotype has at least ten counts. This chain connects TRBV7-8 to TRBJ2-2, with D possibly being TRBD1 (5 bases). The germline V and J ends were trimmed by 2 bases and 4 bases, with 14 bases remaining between them. CDR1 and CDR2 from the germline V gene are SGHVS and FQNEAQ. This CDR3 is built from 16 residues. The CDR3 coding sequence is TGTGCCAGCAGCTTAAGGGTGACAGCCAGCACCGGGGAGCTGTTTTTT. Residues: CASSLRVTASTGELFF.

There are a few counts of this clonotype. The chain uses TRBV7-2 and TRBJ1-2, with 9 bases identical to TRBD1. The V segment lost 5 bases and the J segment 4 bases; nucleotides outside the gene matches: 11. This CDR3 is 16 amino acids long. Germline V CDR1 and CDR2: SGHTA, FQGNSA. For the CDR3, the DNA is TGTGCCAGCAGCCCAAGTCCCGGGACAGGGATCTATGGCTACACCTTC. This gives the protein CASSPSPGTGIYGYTF.

The gene calls are TRBV5-4 and TRBJ2-7; D is perhaps TRBD1 or TRBD2 (6 bases each). This CDR3 comprises 15 residues. V was cut by 4 bases and J by 6 bases, with 20 bases left in between. Germline assignment: CDR1 SGHNT and CDR2 YYREEE (reference sequence). The chain's CDR3 is CASSRYTSGGGEQYF. The CDR3 nucleotides are TGTGCCAGCAGCCGATACACCTCCGGAGGGGGCGAGCAGTACTTC.

This clonotype was counted between two and nine times. The chain links TRBV6-2 or TRBV6-3 to TRBJ1-3; TRBD1 is a possible D gene (6 bases). CDR1 is MNHEY and CDR2 is SVGEGT in the germline V gene. Trimming stripped 2 bases from V and 1 base from J, with 21 bases between. The CDR3 contains 19 residues. The CDR3 DNA sequence: TGTGCCAGCAGTTACCAGCTGGGACAACGAGAGTGGTCTGGAAACACCATATATTTT. Its translation: CASSYQLGQREWSGNTIYF.

This clonotype was found a few times. The J gene is TRBJ1-6, the V gene TRBV12-3 or TRBV12-4; TRBD1 might be the D (5 bases). There are 14 residues in the CDR3. Trimming stripped 6 bases from V and 8 bases from J, with 14 bases between. The CDR3, as DNA: TGTGCCAGCAGCTCGGGGCTGAGGGATTCACCCCTCCACTTT. Translation: CASSSGLRDSPLHF.

The sample holds a few counts of this clonotype. The chain combines TRBV5-6 with TRBJ1-6; D call uncertain. Germline V lookup: CDR1 SGHDT, CDR2 YYEEEE. CDR3 length: 16 amino acids. Trimming left V 1 base short and J 0 bases short, with 8 bases between. The CDR3 protein is CASSLRTSSYNSPLHF. CDR3 in DNA: TGTGCCAGCAGCTTGCGGACGAGCTCCTATAATTCACCCCTCCACTTT.

The V and J genes are TRBV20-1 and TRBJ1-2; no clear D. Trimming took 3 bases from V and 4 from J, leaving 9 bases between them. The germline gives CDR1 DFQATT, CDR2 SNEGSKA (reference sequence). The CDR3 has 12 residues. CDR3 residues: CSASENSYGYTF. The CDR3, as DNA: TGCAGTGCTAGCGAGAATTCCTATGGCTACACCTTC.

There are a few counts of this clonotype. The V gene is TRBV28, the J gene TRBJ2-4; a weak D match, TRBD2 (5 bases). V was clipped by 10 bases and J by 1 base, with 20 bases between them. Germline assignment: CDR1 MDHEN and CDR2 SYDVKM. This CDR3 spans 16 amino acids. CDR3 DNA: TGTGCCACCCTCGCGGGCGCCACCGACGCCAAAAACATTCAGTACTTC. Translating it yields CATLAGATDAKNIQYF.

J is TRBJ2-7 and V is TRBV20-1, with D unresolved. Deletions cut 1 base from V and 2 bases from J, with 15 bases between. Germline V gene data show CDR1 as DFQATT and CDR2 as SNEGSKA (reference sequence). The CDR3 runs to 15 residues. In DNA, the CDR3 is TGCAGTGCTAGAGCTCTAAAGAAGGGCGCCTACGAGCAGTACTTC. It yields the protein CSARALKKGAYEQYF.

This clonotype was detected only a few times. The chain uses TRBV11-2 and TRBJ1-6, with 8 positions matching TRBD1. The CDR3 spans 13 residues. With V trimmed by 4 bases and J by 15 bases, 8 bases remained unmatched. Germline CDR1 reads SGHAT; CDR2 reads FQNNGV. CDR3 nucleotides: TGTGCCAGCAGCTCAGGGACAGGACTCTACCTCCACTTT. Amino acid sequence: CASSSGTGLYLHF.